This T cell receptor (beta chain) was recovered during a study of T-cell memory formation after mild COVID-19. One entry per CDR3 protein, called by TCRdb with MiXCR from the 5' RACE reads. The sample includes fewer than 350,000 distinct CDR3 sequences, roughly an eighth of them seen just once. This CDR3 is 15 amino acids long. Germline V CDR1 and CDR2: MNHNY, SVGAGI (reference sequence). J lost 7 bases, V lost 11 bases, and 16 bases had no gene match. The receptor's source is a man aged 18 to 29 who had mild COVID-19 (a few samples of this study predate the infection). Cell type and time point are not known. The chain joins TRBV6-6 to TRBJ2-2; 7 nucleotides agree with TRBD2. The sequenced sample was PBMCs or a T cell subset sorted from them (not recorded which). The CDR3 DNA is TGTGCCCTGGGCGGGGGTCGTGGAAGGGGCGGGGAGCTGTTTTTT. It codes for CALGGGRGRGGELFF.